The entry below gives a single T cell receptor (beta chain) sequence along with its context. The germline CDR1 and CDR2 sequences are ENHRY and SYGVKD. This CDR3 has 15 residues. Unmatched junction bases numbered 10, after V lost 3 bases and J lost 6 bases. Authors' data handling: Quantification of nucleated cells was approximated via reference gene primer amplification. Clones were sequenced by immunoSEQ multiplex PCR, and TCRdb holds only the in-frame ones, with some missing. From that table come the V and J calls and clone size; the DNA was used to work out D and trimming. Of about 330,000 clones listed, 86% are singletons. The data derive from a study of blood T cell repertoires in COVID-19. In the study overall: From the United States, Italy and Spain came samples of acute and convalescent COVID-19. In each case, the material was cDNA or gDNA derived from T cells, B-cell-depleted T cells, or PBMCs.

This chain links TRBV10-3 with TRBJ1-1; 7 bases are shared with TRBD1. The sample consisted of peripheral blood. This receptor was identified in a woman in her forties or fifties with acute or convalescent COVID-19. The CDR3 here is CAISDATGTDAEAFF. The CDR3 nucleotides read TGTGCCATCAGTGACGCGACAGGGACGGATGCTGAAGCTTTCTTT.